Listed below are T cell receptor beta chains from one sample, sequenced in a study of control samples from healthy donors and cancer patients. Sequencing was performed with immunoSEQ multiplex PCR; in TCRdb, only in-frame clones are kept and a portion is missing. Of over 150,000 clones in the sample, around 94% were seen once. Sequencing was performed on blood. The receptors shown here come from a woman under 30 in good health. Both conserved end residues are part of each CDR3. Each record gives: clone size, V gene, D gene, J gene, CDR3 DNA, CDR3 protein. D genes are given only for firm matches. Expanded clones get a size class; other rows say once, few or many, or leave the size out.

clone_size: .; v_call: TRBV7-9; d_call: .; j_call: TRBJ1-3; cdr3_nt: TGTGCCAGCAGCTTTTTGGACCACGAGAACCGAGGGTCTGGAAACACCATATATTTT; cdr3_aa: CASSFLDHENRGSGNTIYF
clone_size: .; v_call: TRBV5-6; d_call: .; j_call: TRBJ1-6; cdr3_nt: TGTGCCAGCAGCTTGGCTAGCTATTCACCCCTCCACTTT; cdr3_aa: CASSLASYSPLHF
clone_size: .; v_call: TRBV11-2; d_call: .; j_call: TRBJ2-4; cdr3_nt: TGTGCCAGCAGCCAGATCACGGGACCTTGGGGGGAGGGGGACATTCAGTACTTC; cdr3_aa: CASSQITGPWGEGDIQYF
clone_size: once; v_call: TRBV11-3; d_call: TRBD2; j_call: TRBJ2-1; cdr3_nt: TGTGCCAGCAGCTTAGAGGCTAGCGGGCGGGGGGGTGAGCAGTTCTTC; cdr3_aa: CASSLEASGRGGEQFF
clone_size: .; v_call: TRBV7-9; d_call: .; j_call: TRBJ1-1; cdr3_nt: TGTGCCAGCAGCTACCCGGGACACAACACTGAAGCTTTCTTT; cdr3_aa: CASSYPGHNTEAFF
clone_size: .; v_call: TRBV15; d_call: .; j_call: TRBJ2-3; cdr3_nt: TGTGCCACCAGCAGACTTTTCGTTACGCAGTATTTT; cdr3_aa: CATSRLFVTQYF
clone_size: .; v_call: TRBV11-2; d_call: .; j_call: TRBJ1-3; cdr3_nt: TGTGCCAGCAGCTCCCTTTCGTGGGGATCTGGAAACACCATATATTTT; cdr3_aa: CASSSLSWGSGNTIYF
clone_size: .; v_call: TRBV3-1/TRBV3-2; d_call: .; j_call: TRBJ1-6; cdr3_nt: TGTGCCAGCAGCCAAGTTTCAACAGGTTTTAATTCACCCCTCCACTTT; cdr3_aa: CASSQVSTGFNSPLHF
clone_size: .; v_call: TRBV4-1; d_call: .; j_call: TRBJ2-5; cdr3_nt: TGCGCCAGCAGCCAAGATGCATACGAACAAGAGACCCAGTACTTC; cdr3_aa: CASSQDAYEQETQYF
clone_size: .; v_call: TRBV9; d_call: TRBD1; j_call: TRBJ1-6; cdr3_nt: TGTGCCAGCAGCCCCCGGACAGGGACCTATAATTCACCCCTCCACTTT; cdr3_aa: CASSPRTGTYNSPLHF
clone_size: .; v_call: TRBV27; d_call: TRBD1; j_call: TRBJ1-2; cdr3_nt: TGTGCCAGCAGTTTGGCCAGGGGGGATGGCTACACCTTC; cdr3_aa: CASSLARGDGYTF
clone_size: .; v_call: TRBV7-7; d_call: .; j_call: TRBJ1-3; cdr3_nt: TGTGCTAGCAGTCGGGACGGAGGAAACACCATATATTTT; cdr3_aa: CASSRDGGNTIYF
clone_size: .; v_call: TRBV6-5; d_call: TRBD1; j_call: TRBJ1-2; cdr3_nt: TGTGCCAGCAGTTCGGACAGGGGCTATGGCTACACCTTC; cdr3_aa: CASSSDRGYGYTF
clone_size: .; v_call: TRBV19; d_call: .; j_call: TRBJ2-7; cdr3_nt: TGTGCCAGTAGTGGCCGGCAGTATGGCAACTACGAGCAGTACTTC; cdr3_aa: CASSGRQYGNYEQYF
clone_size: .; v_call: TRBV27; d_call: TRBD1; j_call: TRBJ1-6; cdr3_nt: TGTGCCAGCAGTTCCACCGGGACAGGAGACTATAATTCACCCCTCCACTTT; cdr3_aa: CASSSTGTGDYNSPLHF
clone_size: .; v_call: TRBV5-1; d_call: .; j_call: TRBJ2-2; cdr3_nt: TGCGCCAGCCGACAAGCCAGTTCGGGTGGGGAGCTGTTTTTT; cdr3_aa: CASRQASSGGELFF
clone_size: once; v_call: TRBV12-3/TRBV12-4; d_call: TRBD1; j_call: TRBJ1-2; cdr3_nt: TGTGCCAGCAGTTGGACCGGGACAGGGAGCTTCTTC; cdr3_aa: CASSWTGTGSFF
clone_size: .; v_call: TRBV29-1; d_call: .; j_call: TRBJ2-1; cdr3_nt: TGCAGCGTCCCCGGGACTCCCCACTATTCTCTGTTCTTC; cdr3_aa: CSVPGTPHYSLFF
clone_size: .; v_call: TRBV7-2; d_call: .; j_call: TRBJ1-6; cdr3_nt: TGTGCCAGCAGCTTAAAACGGGATTCTAATTCACCCCTCCACTTT; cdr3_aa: CASSLKRDSNSPLHF
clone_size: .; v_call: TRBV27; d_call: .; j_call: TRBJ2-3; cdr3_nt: TGTGCCAGCACCCCTACGGCGACAGGTCTGATCACAGATACGCAGTATTTT; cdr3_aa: CASTPTATGLITDTQYF
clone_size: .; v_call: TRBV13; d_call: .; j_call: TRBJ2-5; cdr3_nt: TGTGCCAGCAGCTCCCGACAGCAAGAGACCCAGTACTTC; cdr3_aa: CASSSRQQETQYF
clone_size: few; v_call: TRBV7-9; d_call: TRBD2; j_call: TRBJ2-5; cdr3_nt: TGTGCCAGCAGCAAAGGACTAGCGGGGATCATACAGACCCAGTACTTC; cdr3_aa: CASSKGLAGIIQTQYF
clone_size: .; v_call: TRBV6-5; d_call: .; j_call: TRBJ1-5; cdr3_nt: TGTGCCAGCAGTTACTCGTACAGGGTGGATCAGCCCCAGCATTTT; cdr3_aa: CASSYSYRVDQPQHF
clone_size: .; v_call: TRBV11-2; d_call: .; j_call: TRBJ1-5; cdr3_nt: TGTGCCAGCAGCTTAGGCGACAGTACTAATCAGCCCCAGCATTTT; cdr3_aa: CASSLGDSTNQPQHF
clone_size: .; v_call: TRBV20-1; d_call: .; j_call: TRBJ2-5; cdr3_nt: TGCAGTGCTAGTTCGGGGGGCAGGCAGACCCAGTACTTC; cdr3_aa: CSASSGGRQTQYF
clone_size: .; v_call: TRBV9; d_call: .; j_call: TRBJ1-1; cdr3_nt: TGTGCCAGCAGCGCTTCCCAGGGGATCACTGAAGCTTTCTTT; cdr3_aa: CASSASQGITEAFF
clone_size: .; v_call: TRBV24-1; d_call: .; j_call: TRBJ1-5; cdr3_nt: TGTGCCACCAGTGACCCGGACAGCCTTAATCAGCCCCAGCATTTT; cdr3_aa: CATSDPDSLNQPQHF
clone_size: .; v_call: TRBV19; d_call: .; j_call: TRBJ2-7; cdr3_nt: TGTGCCAGTAGTTTGGGGTACGAGCAGTACTTC; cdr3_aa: CASSLGYEQYF
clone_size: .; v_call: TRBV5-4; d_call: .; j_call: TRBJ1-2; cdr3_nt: TGTGCCAGCAGCTTGGACGGGGACTATGGCTACACCTTC; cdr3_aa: CASSLDGDYGYTF
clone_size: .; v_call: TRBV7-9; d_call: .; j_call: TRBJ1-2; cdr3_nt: TGTGCCAGCAGCTTAGTCCAGGGGCTCTATGGCTACACCTTC; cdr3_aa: CASSLVQGLYGYTF
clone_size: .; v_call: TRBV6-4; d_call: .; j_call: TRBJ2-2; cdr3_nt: TGTGCCAGCAGTGACGTGGCGAACACCGGGGAGCTGTTTTTT; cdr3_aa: CASSDVANTGELFF
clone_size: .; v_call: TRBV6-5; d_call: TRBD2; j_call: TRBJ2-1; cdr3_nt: TGTGCCAGCAGTTTCCTAAGCGGGGGGAACCACAATGAGCAGTTCTTC; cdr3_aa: CASSFLSGGNHNEQFF
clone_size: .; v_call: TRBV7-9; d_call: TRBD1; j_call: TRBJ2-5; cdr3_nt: TGTGCCAGCAGCCCCCTACCGGACAGGCCGCAAGAGACCCAGTACTTC; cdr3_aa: CASSPLPDRPQETQYF
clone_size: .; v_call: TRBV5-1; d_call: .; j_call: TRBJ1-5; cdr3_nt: TGCGCCAGCAGCCTAAACCAGGGTATGCCCCAGCATTTT; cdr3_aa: CASSLNQGMPQHF
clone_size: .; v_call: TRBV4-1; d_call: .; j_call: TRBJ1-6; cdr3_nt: TGCGCCAGCAGCCATCTACCCGGACCCGGAGCAAATTCACCCCTCCACTTT; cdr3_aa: CASSHLPGPGANSPLHF
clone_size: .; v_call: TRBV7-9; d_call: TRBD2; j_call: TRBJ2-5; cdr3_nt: TGTGCCAGCAGCCTCAGCCCACTAGCGGGGGGAGAGACCCAGTACTTC; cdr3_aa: CASSLSPLAGGETQYF
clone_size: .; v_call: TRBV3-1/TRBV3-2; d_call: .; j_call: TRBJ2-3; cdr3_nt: TGTGCCAGCAGCCTACAGGGAACAGATACGCAGTATTTT; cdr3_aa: CASSLQGTDTQYF
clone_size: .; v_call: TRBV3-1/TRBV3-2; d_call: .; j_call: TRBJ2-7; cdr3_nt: TGTGCCAGCAGCCAAGTACCCTACGAGCAGTACTTC; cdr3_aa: CASSQVPYEQYF
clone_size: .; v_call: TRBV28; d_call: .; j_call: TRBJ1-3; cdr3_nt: TGTGCCAGCATCTCGACTGAATCTGGAAACACCATATATTTT; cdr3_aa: CASISTESGNTIYF
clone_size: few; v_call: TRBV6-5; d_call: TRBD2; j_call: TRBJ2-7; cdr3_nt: TGTGCCAGCACGAGGAGCGGGAGCTACGAGCAGTACTTC; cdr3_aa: CASTRSGSYEQYF
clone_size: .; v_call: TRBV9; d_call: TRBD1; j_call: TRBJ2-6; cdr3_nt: TGTGCCAGCAGCGCTACAGGGGATTCTGGGGCCAACGTCCTGACTTTC; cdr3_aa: CASSATGDSGANVLTF
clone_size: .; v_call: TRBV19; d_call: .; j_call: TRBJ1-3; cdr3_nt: TGTGCCAGCAAGGACGGATACTCTGGAAACACCATATATTTT; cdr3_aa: CASKDGYSGNTIYF
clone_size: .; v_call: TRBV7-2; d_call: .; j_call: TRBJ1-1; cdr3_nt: TGTGCCAGCAGCTTAGATCAGGGAGATTTCGCTGAAGCTTTCTTT; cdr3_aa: CASSLDQGDFAEAFF
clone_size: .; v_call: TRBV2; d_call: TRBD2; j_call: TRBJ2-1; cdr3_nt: TGTGCCACTGGACTAGCGGTCATCTCCTACAATGAGCAGTTCTTC; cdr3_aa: CATGLAVISYNEQFF
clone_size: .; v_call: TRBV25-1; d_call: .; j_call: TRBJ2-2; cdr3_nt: TGTGCCAGCAGTGAGGGGGGAACCGGGGAGCTGTTTTTT; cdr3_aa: CASSEGGTGELFF
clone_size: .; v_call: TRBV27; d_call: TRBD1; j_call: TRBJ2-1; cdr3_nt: TGTGCCAGACGCAGGGGGACACACAACAGTACCCATAACAATGAGCAGTTCTTC; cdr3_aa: CARRRGTHNSTHNNEQFF
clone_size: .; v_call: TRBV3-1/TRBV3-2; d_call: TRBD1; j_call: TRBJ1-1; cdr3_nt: TGTGCCAGCAGCCCTGGCGGACAGGCCCCAGTGAACACTGAAGCTTTCTTT; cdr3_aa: CASSPGGQAPVNTEAFF
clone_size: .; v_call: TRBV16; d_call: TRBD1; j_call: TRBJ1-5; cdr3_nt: TGTGCCAGCAGCCCAAAGGGTTTCGGACAGGGGGACGTCCGGAATCAGCCCCAGCATTTT; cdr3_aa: CASSPKGFGQGDVRNQPQHF
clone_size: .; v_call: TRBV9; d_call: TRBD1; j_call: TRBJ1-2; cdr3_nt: TGTGCCAGCAGCGATACAGGGGGCGCGTATGGCTACACCTTC; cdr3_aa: CASSDTGGAYGYTF
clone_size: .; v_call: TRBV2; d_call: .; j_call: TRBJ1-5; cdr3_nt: TGTGCCAGCAGGCCGGACCTTAGCAATCAGCCCCAGCATTTT; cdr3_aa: CASRPDLSNQPQHF
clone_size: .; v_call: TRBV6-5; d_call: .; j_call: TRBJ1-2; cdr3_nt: TGTGCCACCGGGCAGGACCTTAACTATGGCTACACCTTC; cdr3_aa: CATGQDLNYGYTF